This TCR beta chain appears in the sequencing data of a study of blood T cell repertoires in COVID-19. Study information: Sites across the United States, Italy and Spain contributed samples from acute and convalescent COVID-19. PBMCs, B-cell-depleted T cells, or T cells were the source of the cDNA or gDNA that made up the material.

This CDR3 has 18 amino acids. The germline CDR1 and CDR2 sequences are MNHEY and SMNVEV (reference sequence). V was pared by 0 bases and J by 2 bases, with 20 bases between. Source study methods: Amplification from reference gene primers served as the basis for estimated nucleated cell counts. Libraries were prepared by immunoSEQ multiplex PCR; TCRdb keeps only in-frame clonotypes and omits some of them. Clone size and V and J calls were adopted from that table, with D and trimming inferred from the DNA. This table has approximately 180,000 clones, 87% appearing once. This chain connects TRBV27 to TRBJ2-7, with D maybe TRBD2 (6 bases). This TCR came from a woman between 45 and 60 years old with acute or convalescent COVID-19. The sample consisted of peripheral blood. The CDR3 loop is CASSLSTYSGLGPYEQYF. The DNA of the CDR3 is TGTGCCAGCAGTTTATCGACATATTCGGGACTGGGTCCCTACGAGCAGTACTTC.